Listed below are T cell receptor beta chains from one sample, sequenced in a study of T cell repertoires in cytomegalovirus infection. MiXCR, run by TCRdb on the reads, gives a single entry per CDR3 protein. The top ten hold roughly 12% of the sample, which has hundreds of thousands of distinct CDR3 sequences, about 31% seen once. The antigens of these receptors remain unknown. The sample in question was cultured CD8+ T cells from PBMCs, obtained from culture after CMV antigen stimulation. Source of these receptors: a human donor in good health (CMV status not recorded). Some clones in this sample may be carry-over from other donors' samples. The CDR3 runs from the conserved cysteine through the conserved F or W. D genes are given only for firm matches. Some rows mark clone size as missing; the rest say once, few, many or name a class of expanded clone.

v_gene	d_gene	abundance	j_gene	CDR3nt	CDR3aa
TRBV4-1	NA	few	TRBJ1-2	TGCGCCAGCAGCCAAGTCCGGGAAGGCGGCTACACCTTC	CASSQVREGGYTF
TRBV6-6	NA	NA	TRBJ1-2	TGTGCCAGCAGTTACCTTCCGGCCCTAGGCCATGGCTACACCTTC	CASSYLPALGHGYTF
TRBV2	NA	NA	TRBJ2-3	TGTGCCAGCAGTGAATGGGGTGGGGCTTCAGATACGCAGTATTTT	CASSEWGGASDTQYF
TRBV5-4	NA	NA	TRBJ2-2	TGTGCCAGCAGGGGGCCCACCGGGGAGCTGTTTTTT	CASRGPTGELFF
TRBV5-5	NA	NA	TRBJ2-2	TGTGCCAGCAGCTTCCAGGAGACGAACACCGGGGAGCTGTTTTTT	CASSFQETNTGELFF
TRBV7-6	TRBD2	NA	TRBJ2-1	TGTGCCAGCAGCTTCGGGGTAGCGGGTAATGAGCAGTTCTTC	CASSFGVAGNEQFF
TRBV5-1	NA	many	TRBJ2-5	TGTGCCAGCAGCGATCAAGAGACCCAGTACTTC	CASSDQETQYF
TRBV2	NA	NA	TRBJ2-1	TGTGCCAGCACAGCGGTACCTTACAATGGGCAGTTCTTC	CASTAVPYNGQFF
TRBV9	TRBD1	few	TRBJ1-2	TGTGCCAGCAGCGTAGTGACAGGGGGAAACTATGGCTACACCTTC	CASSVVTGGNYGYTF
TRBV6-8	NA	NA	TRBJ1-4	TGTGCCAGCAGTTACATCCGGGCAACTAATGAAAAACTGTTTTTT	CASSYIRATNEKLFF
TRBV20-1	NA	once	TRBJ1-2	TGCAGTGCTAGAGCCTCGGGGCTAGGGCACTATGGCTACACCTTC	CSARASGLGHYGYTF
TRBV7-9	NA	NA	TRBJ2-1	TGTGCCAGCAGCTTAGCGGGAGTCCCCTACAATGAGCAGTTCTTC	CASSLAGVPYNEQFF
TRBV4-3	NA	few	TRBJ1-2	TGCGCCAGCAGCCAAGATCCAAACAGTAACTATGGCTACACCTTC	CASSQDPNSNYGYTF
TRBV6-6	NA	NA	TRBJ1-5	TGTGCCAGCAGTTACTCTACAGGGTGGCCCCAGCATTTT	CASSYSTGWPQHF
TRBV20-1	TRBD2	NA	TRBJ2-1	TGCAGTGCTATCCGGATAGCGGGGGGTAACAATGAGCAGTTCTTC	CSAIRIAGGNNEQFF
TRBV7-9	TRBD2	few	TRBJ2-1	TGTGCCAGCAGCCCGACCGGGACTAGGGCCAATGAGCAGTTCTTC	CASSPTGTRANEQFF
TRBV7-3	NA	NA	TRBJ2-5	TGTGCCAGCAGCTTAGCGTGGACACGGACCTTGACCCAGTACTTC	CASSLAWTRTLTQYF
TRBV7-2	TRBD2	many	TRBJ2-5	TGTGCCAGCAGCCTGAGACTAGCGGTTTACCCGGGAAGACAAGAGACCCAGTACTTC	CASSLRLAVYPGRQETQYF
TRBV9	NA	NA	TRBJ1-6	TGTGCCAGCAGCGTAGACCACAGACAAAGCTATAATTCACCCCTCCACTTT	CASSVDHRQSYNSPLHF
TRBV19	TRBD1	few	TRBJ1-5	TGTGCCAGTAGTGTTGCCGGGACAGGCAATCAGCCCCAGCATTTT	CASSVAGTGNQPQHF
TRBV7-9	TRBD1	few	TRBJ1-4	TGTGCCAGCAGCCAACAGGGGTTGGGTGAAAAACTGTTTTTT	CASSQQGLGEKLFF
TRBV7-8	TRBD1	NA	TRBJ2-7	TGTGCCAGCAGCTCTTTACAGGGGATACTGGCCTACGAACAGTACTTC	CASSSLQGILAYEQYF
TRBV15	NA	NA	TRBJ1-4	TGTGCCACCAGGGGAGCAAGCCTTGCAACTAATGAAAAACTGTTTTTT	CATRGASLATNEKLFF
TRBV19	NA	many	TRBJ1-5	TGTGCCAGTAGTAAATCCCCCCCTGGACAAACAGATAGCAATCAGCCCCAGCATTTT	CASSKSPPGQTDSNQPQHF
TRBV6-6	NA	few	TRBJ1-4	TGTGCCAGCAGTTACCAGGAGGGTTGGGAAAAACTGTTTTTT	CASSYQEGWEKLFF
TRBV10-3	NA	NA	TRBJ2-7	TGTGCCATCAGCGGGAACTCCTACGAGCAGTACTTC	CAISGNSYEQYF